This TCR beta chain was retrieved from a study of identical twins (dated by TCRdb to 2016 to 2018). Turning to the overall study: TCR alpha and beta repertoires from monozygotic twins, unrelated adults of various ages and cord blood were deep-sequenced to test whether fetal clonotypes persist. To rule out contamination, replicate twin experiments were performed at different times with different library preparation protocols.

In this sample, this clonotype turned up a few times. There is no known antigen for this receptor. No per-base quality is available; no much larger clone lies one base away. Every donor was a healthy Caucasian. The twin cohort consisted of three pairs of female monozygotic twins, all aged roughly 18 to 30 years. The RNA used for TCR libraries was isolated from peripheral blood mononuclear cells. The library was prepared using 5' RACE. Sequencing was performed on an Illumina HiSeq 2000. Template switching added a universal primer binding site, and the final cDNA carried a unique molecular identifier that allowed TCR cDNA molecules to be counted accurately. First-strand cDNA for TCR alpha and beta chains was synthesized from specific primers in the conserved constant-segment region. To control for contamination, every cDNA library carried two barcodes: a SMART-Mk sample barcode plus Illumina barcodes. TruSeq adapter sequences, together with Illumina sample barcodes, were added in two successive PCR steps. The Illumina HiSeq platform was used with custom primers to sequence TCR alpha and beta cDNA libraries. The original pipeline was this. MiGEC was used to process raw reads and extract unique molecular identifiers, and MiXCR was used to find CDR3 positions. For each individual, recombination models were inferred using an EM algorithm with the repgenHMM and IGoR tools. The tcR package in R was used for shared clonotype analysis, with sharing normalized by the product of cloneset sizes. To study raw recombination without the effects of thymic and clonal selection, out-of-frame nonproductive sequences were analyzed. TCRdb applied fastp at Q25 and MiXCR to the public reads, then kept only in-frame beta chains. Each CDR3 protein gets just one entry, which takes the most common genes and DNA from the rows behind it. In this record, the V and J calls reflect TCRdb's handling and not the investigators' own analysis. Counted in this sample were approximately 600,000 distinct CDR3 sequences; just under 10% of them appeared once. The ten largest make up under 3.5% of the sample.

Germline trimming amounts to 1 base on V and 3 bases on J, with 11 as the count of junction bases outside the gene matches. Taken from the germline V gene, the CDR1 and CDR2 loops are LGHNA and YNFKEQ. The CDR3 runs 17 amino acids, cysteine and phenylalanine included. Only the CDR3 part of the read is kept: 51 bases, read in frame from the first base. Overall study results and their limits: Out-of-frame TCR alpha sharing in monozygotic twins was systematically underestimated by recombination models, whereas sharing between unrelated individuals was in agreement with the recombination models. Zero-insertion analyses could be partly confounded by invariant T cells such as MAIT and iNKT, though diverse VJ usage argued against such confounding for most clonotypes. Conclusions relied on cross-sectional statistical analysis, since the same donors could not be followed over many years. Fewer insertions were carried by abundant cord blood beta clonotypes; a weaker similar trend was observed in young adult naive repertoires, while no such trend was observed in memory repertoires. Compared with coincidental sharing between unrelated individuals, out-of-frame TCR alpha sequences shared between twins had an excess of sequences with low generation probability. A weaker excess of twin sharing was found in beta out-of-frame sequences because the signal-to-noise ratio was lowered by fewer shared sequences.

These sequences were also reported in another study, on yellow fever vaccine responses in identical twins. As the second paper documents: According to the authors, in identical twins the way T cells responded to vaccination appeared partly convergent and partly personalized. Focusing on identical twins, the study followed the T cell clones that responded to the vaccine, and did so with precision.

Material: PBMCs. This TCR came from a woman between 18 and 29 years old in good health. The V and J genes are TRBV4-2 and TRBJ2-5, and 7 junctional nucleotides match TRBD2. At the DNA level, the sequence is TGTGCCAGCAGCCAAGTGGGGAGCGGGATTGGGGAAGAGACCCAGTACTTC. Translated, this gives CASSQVGSGIGEETQYF.